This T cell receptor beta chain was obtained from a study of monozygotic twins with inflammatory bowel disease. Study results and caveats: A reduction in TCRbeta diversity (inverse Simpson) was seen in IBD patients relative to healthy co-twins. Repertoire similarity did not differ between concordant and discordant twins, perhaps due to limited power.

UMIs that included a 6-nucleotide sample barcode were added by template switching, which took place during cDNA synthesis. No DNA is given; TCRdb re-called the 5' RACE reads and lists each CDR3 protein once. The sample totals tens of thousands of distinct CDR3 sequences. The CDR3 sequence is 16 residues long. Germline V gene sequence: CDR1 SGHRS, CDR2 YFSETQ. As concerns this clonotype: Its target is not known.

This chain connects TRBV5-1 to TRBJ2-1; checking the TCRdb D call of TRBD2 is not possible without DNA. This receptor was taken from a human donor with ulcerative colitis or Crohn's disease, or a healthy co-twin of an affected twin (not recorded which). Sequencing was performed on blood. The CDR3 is CASSLEGGGAYNEQFF.